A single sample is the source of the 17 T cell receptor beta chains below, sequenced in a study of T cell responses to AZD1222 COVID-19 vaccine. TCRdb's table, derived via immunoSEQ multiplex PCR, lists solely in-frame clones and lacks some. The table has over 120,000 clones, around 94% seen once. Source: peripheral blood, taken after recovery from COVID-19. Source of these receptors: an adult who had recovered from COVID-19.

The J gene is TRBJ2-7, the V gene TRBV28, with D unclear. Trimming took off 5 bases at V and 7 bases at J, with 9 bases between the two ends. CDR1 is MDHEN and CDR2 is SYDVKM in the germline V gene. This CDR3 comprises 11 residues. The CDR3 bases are TGTGCCAGCAGTCCCGACGGGGAGCAGTACTTC. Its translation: CASSPDGEQYF.

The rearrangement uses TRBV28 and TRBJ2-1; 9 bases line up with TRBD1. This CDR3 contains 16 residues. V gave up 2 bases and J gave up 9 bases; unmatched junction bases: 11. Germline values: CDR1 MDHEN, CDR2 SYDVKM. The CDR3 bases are TGTGCCAGCAGTTTACGGGGACAGGGTTTTGGGCGTGAGCAGTTCTTC. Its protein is CASSLRGQGFGREQFF.

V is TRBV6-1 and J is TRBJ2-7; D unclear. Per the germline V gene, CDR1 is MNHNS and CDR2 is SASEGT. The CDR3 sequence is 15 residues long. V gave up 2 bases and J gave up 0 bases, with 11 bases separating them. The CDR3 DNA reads TGTGCCAGCAGTGAATGGCTCCTAAGCTCCTACGAGCAGTACTTC. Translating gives CASSEWLLSSYEQYF.

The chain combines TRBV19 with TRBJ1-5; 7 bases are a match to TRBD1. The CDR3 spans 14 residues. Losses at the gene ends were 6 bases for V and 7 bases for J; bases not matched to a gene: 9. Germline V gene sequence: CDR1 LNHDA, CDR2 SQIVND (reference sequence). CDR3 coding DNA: TGTGCCAGTAGCCCCTTCAGGGGGGAACAGCCCCAGCATTTT. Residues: CASSPFRGEQPQHF. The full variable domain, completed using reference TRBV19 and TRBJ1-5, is DGGITQSPKYLFRKEGQNVTLSCEQNLNHDAMYWYRQDPGQGLRLIYYSQIVNDFQKGDIAEGYSVSREKKESFPLTVTSAQKNPTAFYLCASSPFRGEQPQHFGDGTRLSIL.

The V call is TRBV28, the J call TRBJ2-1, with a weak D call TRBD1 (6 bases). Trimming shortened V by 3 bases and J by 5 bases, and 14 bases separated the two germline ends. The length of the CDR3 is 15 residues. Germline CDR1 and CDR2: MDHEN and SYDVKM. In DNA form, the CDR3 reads TGTGCCAGCAGTTTTCGACAGGAGCCTCACAATGAGCAGTTCTTC. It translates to CASSFRQEPHNEQFF.

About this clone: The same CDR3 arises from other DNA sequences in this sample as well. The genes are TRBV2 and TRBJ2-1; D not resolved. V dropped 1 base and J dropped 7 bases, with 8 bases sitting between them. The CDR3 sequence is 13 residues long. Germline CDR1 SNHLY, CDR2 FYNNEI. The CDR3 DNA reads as TGTGCCAGCAGTGAAGAGGTGGTTAATGAGCAGTTCTTC. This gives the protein CASSEEVVNEQFF.

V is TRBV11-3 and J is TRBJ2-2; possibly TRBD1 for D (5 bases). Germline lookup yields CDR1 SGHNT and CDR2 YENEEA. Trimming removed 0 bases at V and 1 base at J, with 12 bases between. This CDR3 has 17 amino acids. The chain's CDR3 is CASSLEVGAGNTGELFF. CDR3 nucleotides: TGTGCCAGCAGCTTAGAGGTTGGGGCAGGGAACACCGGGGAGCTGTTTTTT.

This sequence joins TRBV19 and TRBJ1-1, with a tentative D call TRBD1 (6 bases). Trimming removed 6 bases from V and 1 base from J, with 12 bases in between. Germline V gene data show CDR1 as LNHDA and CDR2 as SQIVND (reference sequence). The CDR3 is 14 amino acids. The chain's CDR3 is CASRPRGGNTEAFF. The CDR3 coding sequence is TGTGCCAGTAGACCCAGGGGAGGGAACACTGAAGCTTTCTTT.

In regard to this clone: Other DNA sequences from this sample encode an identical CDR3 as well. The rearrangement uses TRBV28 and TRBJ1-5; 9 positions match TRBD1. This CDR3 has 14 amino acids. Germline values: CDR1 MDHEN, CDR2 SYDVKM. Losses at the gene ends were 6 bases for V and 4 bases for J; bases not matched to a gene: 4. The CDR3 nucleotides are TGTGCCAGCAGCCCAGGACAGGGGAATCAGCCCCAGCATTTT. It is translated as CASSPGQGNQPQHF.

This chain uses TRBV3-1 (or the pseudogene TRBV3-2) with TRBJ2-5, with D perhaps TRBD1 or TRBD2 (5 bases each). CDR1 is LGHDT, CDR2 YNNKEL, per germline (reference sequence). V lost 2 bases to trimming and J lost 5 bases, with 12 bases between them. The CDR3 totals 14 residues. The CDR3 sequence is CASSQTGTGETQYF. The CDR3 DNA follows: TGTGCCAGCAGCCAAACGGGGACGGGGGAGACCCAGTACTTC.

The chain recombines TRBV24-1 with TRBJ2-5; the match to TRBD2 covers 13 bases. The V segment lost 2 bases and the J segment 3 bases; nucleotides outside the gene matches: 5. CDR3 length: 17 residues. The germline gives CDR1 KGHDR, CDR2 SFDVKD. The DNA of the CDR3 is TGTGCCACCAGTGATTCCGGGACTAGCGGGGCAAAAGAGACCCAGTACTTC. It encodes CATSDSGTSGAKETQYF.

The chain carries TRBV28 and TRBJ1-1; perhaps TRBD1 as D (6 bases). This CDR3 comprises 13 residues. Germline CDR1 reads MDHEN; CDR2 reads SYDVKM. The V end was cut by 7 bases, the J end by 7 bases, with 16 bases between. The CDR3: CASTVNRDHEAFF. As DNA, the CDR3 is TGTGCCAGCACCGTTAACAGGGACCATGAAGCTTTCTTT.

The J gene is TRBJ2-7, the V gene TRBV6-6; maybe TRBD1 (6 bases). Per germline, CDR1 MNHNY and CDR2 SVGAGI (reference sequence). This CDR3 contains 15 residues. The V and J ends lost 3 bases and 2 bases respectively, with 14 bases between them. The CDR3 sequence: CASSYERTATYEQYF. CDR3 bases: TGTGCCAGCAGTTATGAGCGGACAGCAACCTACGAGCAGTACTTC.

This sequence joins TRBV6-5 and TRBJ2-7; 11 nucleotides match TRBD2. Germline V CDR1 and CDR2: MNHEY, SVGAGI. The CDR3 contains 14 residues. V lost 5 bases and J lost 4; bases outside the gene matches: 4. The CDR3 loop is CASSRTSGRYEQYF. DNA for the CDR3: TGTGCCAGCAGTAGGACTAGCGGGCGTTACGAGCAGTACTTC.

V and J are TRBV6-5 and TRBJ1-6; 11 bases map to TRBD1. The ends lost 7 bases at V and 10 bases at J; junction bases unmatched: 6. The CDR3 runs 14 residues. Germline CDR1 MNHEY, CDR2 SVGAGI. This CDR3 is CASNLDRGRSPLHF. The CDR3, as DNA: TGTGCCAGCAACCTGGACAGGGGGCGATCACCCCTCCACTTT.

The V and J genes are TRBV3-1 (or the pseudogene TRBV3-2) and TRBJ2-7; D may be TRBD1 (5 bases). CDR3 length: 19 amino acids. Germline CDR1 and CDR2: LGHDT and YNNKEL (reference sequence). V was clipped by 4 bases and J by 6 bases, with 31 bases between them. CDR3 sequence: CASSPGPGLTSIVAVEQYF. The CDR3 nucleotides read TGTGCCAGCAGCCCAGGGCCAGGGCTTACCTCGATCGTGGCAGTCGAGCAGTACTTC.

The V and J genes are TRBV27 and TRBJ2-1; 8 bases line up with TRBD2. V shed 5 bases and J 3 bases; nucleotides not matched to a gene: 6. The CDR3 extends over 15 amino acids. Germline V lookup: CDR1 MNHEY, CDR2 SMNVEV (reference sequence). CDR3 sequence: CASSPSGLVYNEQFF. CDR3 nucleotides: TGTGCCAGCAGTCCCTCGGGACTAGTCTACAATGAGCAGTTCTTC.